These 23 T cell receptor beta chains share one sample of origin, sequenced in a study of blood T cells in healthy people across ages. Together with a sample-barcoded 5' primer, a J-beta primer mix was included in a second PCR lasting about 7 to 12 cycles. MiXCR, run by TCRdb on the 5' RACE reads, gives a single entry per CDR3 protein. The sample has fewer than 2,000,000 distinct CDR3 sequences, about two fifths seen once; the top ten hold around 23%. The material sequenced was blood. These receptors came from a human donor in good health.

This clonotype was recorded a few times. This chain connects TRBV7-2 to TRBJ2-1, with D possibly being TRBD2 (5 bases). This CDR3 region has 14 residues. Germline V gene sequence: CDR1 SGHTA, CDR2 FQGNSA. Trimming removed 7 bases at V and 6 bases at J, with 16 bases between. The CDR3 reads CASNSGWWGNEQFF. CDR3 bases: TGTGCCAGCAACTCGGGGTGGTGGGGCAATGAGCAGTTCTTC.

This clonotype was counted at least ten times. The rearrangement uses TRBV7-2 and TRBJ2-5; D remains unclear. V shed 6 bases and J shed 2 bases, with 10 bases lying between them. The CDR3 totals 13 residues. The germline gives CDR1 SGHTA, CDR2 FQGNSA. The CDR3 region is CASSSTAQETQYF. The CDR3 coding sequence is TGTGCCAGCAGTTCAACAGCACAAGAGACCCAGTACTTC.

The rearrangement links TRBV20-1 to TRBJ1-5; D is perhaps TRBD1 (6 bases). CDR1 DFQATT and CDR2 SNEGSKA come from the germline V gene (reference sequence). This CDR3 has 13 residues. V lost 1 base, J lost 5 bases, and 9 bases lay in between. As DNA, the CDR3 is TGCAGTGCTAGAGTGGGGGGCGATCAGCCCCAGCATTTT. It specifies CSARVGGDQPQHF.

V and J are TRBV5-8 and TRBJ1-5; D is unresolved. The germline CDR1 and CDR2 sequences are SGHTS and YDEGEE. V was shortened by 1 base and J by 2 bases, with 7 bases between the two germline ends. This CDR3 spans 14 amino acids. The CDR3: CASSLWKGNQPQHF. As DNA, the CDR3 is TGTGCCAGCAGCTTGTGGAAAGGCAATCAGCCCCAGCATTTT. The entire variable domain, with the rest obtained from reference TRBV5-8 and TRBJ1-5, is as follows: EAGVTQSPTHLIKTRGQQATLRCSPISGHTSVYWYQQALGLGLQFLLWYDEGEERNRGNFPPRFSGRQFPNYSSELNVNALELEDSALYLCASSLWKGNQPQHFGDGTRLSIL.

The J gene is TRBJ2-7, the V gene TRBV20-1; the match to TRBD1 covers 10 bases. The V segment lost 5 bases and the J segment 2 bases; nucleotides outside the gene matches: 6. Germline V gene data show CDR1 as DFQATT and CDR2 as SNEGSKA (reference sequence). This CDR3 contains 14 residues. As DNA, the CDR3 is TGCAGTGCTCCAGGGGACAGGGGCCCCTACGAGCAGTACTTC. Translated, it gives CSAPGDRGPYEQYF.

V and J are TRBV11-2 and TRBJ2-6; TRBD1 might be the D (8 bases). The V gene lost 2 bases and the J gene lost 0 bases, with 17 bases spanning the gap. This CDR3 is built from 19 residues. Germline loops: CDR1 SGHAT, CDR2 FQNNGV. The CDR3 bases are TGTGCCAGCAGCTTAAGCGGGACAGGAACTAGCTCTGGGGCCAACGTCCTGACTTTC. This codes for CASSLSGTGTSSGANVLTF. The complete variable domain, with remaining parts taken from reference TRBV11-2 and TRBJ2-6, reads EAGVAQSPRYKIIEKRQSVAFWCNPISGHATLYWYQQILGQGPKLLIQFQNNGVVDDSQLPKDRFSAERLKGVDSTLKIQPAKLEDSAVYLCASSLSGTGTSSGANVLTFGAGSRLTVL.

The genes are TRBV7-3 and TRBJ2-3, with D possibly being TRBD2 (6 bases). Germline lookup yields CDR1 SGHTA and CDR2 FQGTGA. Trimming cost V 5 bases and J 4 bases, with 10 bases left between them. This CDR3 is 13 amino acids long. In nucleotides, the CDR3 is TGTGCCAGCAGCCGGGACTTATCAGATACGCAGTATTTT. Protein: CASSRDLSDTQYF.

The V call is TRBV10-3, the J call TRBJ2-1, with 7 bases fitting TRBD2. The CDR3 totals 16 residues. Germline V lookup: CDR1 ENHRY, CDR2 SYGVKD. The trim removed 8 bases at V and 4 bases at J, leaving 14 bases unmatched. CDR3 sequence reads: CAIGRDAGETYNEQFF. The CDR3 region has the DNA TGTGCCATCGGCCGGGACGCGGGGGAGACTTACAATGAGCAGTTCTTC.

The V and J genes are TRBV27 and TRBJ1-5, with 7 bases fitting TRBD1. J was trimmed by 8 bases and V by 6 bases; bases with no gene match: 22. Germline V gives CDR1 MNHEY, CDR2 SMNVEV (reference sequence). There are 18 residues in the CDR3. The CDR3 nucleotides read TGTGCCAGCAGCAAAAGAGGGGCAGGGGGTTCCTTCTCTGAGCCCCAGCATTTT. It translates to CASSKRGAGGSFSEPQHF.

The V gene is TRBV12-3 or TRBV12-4, the J gene TRBJ1-6, with unresolved D. The CDR3 extends over 15 amino acids. V was shortened by 2 bases and J by 5 bases, with 10 bases between the two germline ends. For the CDR3, the DNA is TGTGCCAGCAGTTTATCCGGTCCAAATAATTCACCCCTCCACTTT. Translation: CASSLSGPNNSPLHF.

This chain joins TRBV7-9 and TRBJ2-3, with unresolved D. The CDR3 has 15 residues. Per germline, CDR1 SEHNR and CDR2 FQNEAQ (reference sequence). The germline V and J ends were trimmed by 1 base and 4 bases, with 12 bases remaining between them. The CDR3 region is CASSLERVKADTQYF. The CDR3 DNA reads as TGTGCCAGCAGCTTAGAACGGGTAAAGGCAGATACGCAGTATTTT.

The gene calls are TRBV28 and TRBJ2-5; D is unresolved. The J call is doubtful: the DNA matches TRBJ2-7 better. This CDR3 is built from 12 residues. Germline V gene lookup returns CDR1 MDHEN and CDR2 SYDVKM. The CDR3 is CASSVGSPEQYF. CDR3 DNA: TGTGCCAGCAGTGTGGGCAGTCCCGAGCAGTACTTC.

Concerning this clonotype itself: A read error may account for a junction end that differs from germline. CDR3 amino acids: CASSNRIIQGAGELFF. Written as DNA, the CDR3 is TGTGCTAGCAGCAACCGGATAATACAGGGGGCCGGGGAGCTGTTTTTT. The J gene is TRBJ2-2, the V gene TRBV7-6, with TRBD1 matching over 8 bases. Germline CDR1 and CDR2: SGHVS and FNYEAQ. CDR3 length: 16 amino acids.

The genes are TRBV7-3 and TRBJ2-3, with D hard to call. The germline gives CDR1 SGHTA, CDR2 FQGTGA. Trimming left V 4 bases short and J 0 bases short, with 11 bases between. This CDR3 contains 15 residues. The CDR3 reads CASSSGPYSTDTQYF. CDR3 DNA sequence: TGTGCCAGCAGCTCCGGGCCGTATAGCACAGATACGCAGTATTTT.

The chain is built from TRBV29-1 and TRBJ2-4, with a tentative D call TRBD1 (6 bases). Judging by the DNA end, TRBJ2-7 fits better; the J call may be wrong. The CDR3 has 13 residues. CDR1 and CDR2 (germline): SQVTM, ANQGSEA. CDR3 nucleotides: TGCAGCGTACATAAAATACAGGGTGTCGAGCAGTACTTC. It yields the protein CSVHKIQGVEQYF.

The genes are TRBV5-1 and TRBJ2-7, with D uncertain. With 4 bases removed from V and 3 bases from J, the gap between germline ends came to 14 bases. Germline V gene lookup returns CDR1 SGHRS and CDR2 YFSETQ. This CDR3 is 14 amino acids long. CDR3 protein: CASSPEIEHYEQYF. CDR3 in DNA: TGCGCCAGCAGCCCAGAGATTGAACACTACGAGCAGTACTTC.

The table lists this clonotype with a few counts. The chain employs TRBV11-2 and TRBJ2-5; D may be TRBD1 (6 bases). Trimming stripped 5 bases from V and 4 bases from J, with 20 bases between. CDR3 length: 16 residues. Germline V gene data show CDR1 as SGHAT and CDR2 as FQNNGV. For the CDR3, the DNA is TGTGCCAGCAGCCTCGAGTGGCAGGGGATCGCAGAGACCCAGTACTTC. Protein product: CASSLEWQGIAETQYF.

The chain recombines TRBV20-1 with TRBJ2-1, with no clear D. The germline CDR1 and CDR2 sequences are DFQATT and SNEGSKA (reference sequence). V dropped 4 bases and J dropped 7 bases, with 20 bases sitting between them. The CDR3 extends over 15 amino acids. The CDR3 loop reads CSATYPGLDYNEQFF. The CDR3 bases are TGCAGTGCTACCTACCCCGGGTTGGATTATAATGAGCAGTTCTTC.

This clonotype has more than one count but fewer than ten. The chain has TRBV29-1 and TRBJ2-1; 11 bases map to TRBD2. The V gene end was trimmed by 6 bases and the J gene end by 2 bases; junction bases not matched to a gene: 6. The CDR3 spans 15 residues. CDR1 is SQVTM, CDR2 ANQGSEA, per germline. The CDR3 coding sequence is TGCAGCGTCGTCCGACTAGCGGGGACCTACAATGAGCAGTTCTTC. The encoded protein is CSVVRLAGTYNEQFF.

The chain recombines TRBV7-9 with TRBJ1-2; the D gene is possibly TRBD1 (5 bases). The length of the CDR3 is 14 residues. Germline V CDR1 and CDR2: SEHNR, FQNEAQ (reference sequence). The V end lost 4 bases, the J end lost 3 bases, and 12 bases lay between the germline ends. Here the CDR3 DNA reads TGTGCCAGCAGCTCCCCGGGACTCGACTATGGCTACACCTTC. Translated: CASSSPGLDYGYTF.

This clonotype was observed a handful of times. The rearrangement joins TRBV9 to TRBJ2-7, with D tentatively TRBD2 (5 bases). Germline loops: CDR1 SGDLS, CDR2 YYNGEE. Trimming took 3 bases from V and 7 from J, leaving 14 bases between them. The length of the CDR3 is 13 residues. The CDR3 DNA reads as TGTGCCAGCAGCGCTTCGAGCGGCTGGGAGCAGTACTTC. Its translation: CASSASSGWEQYF.

The V and J genes are TRBV28 and TRBJ2-4; D ambiguous. CDR3 length equals 13 residues. V was shortened by 4 bases and J by 15 bases, with 19 bases between the two germline ends. CDR1 is MDHEN, CDR2 SYDVKM, per germline. CDR3 nucleotides: TGTGCCAGCAGTTCCTCATTCTTGTCATCAGGGTACTTC. It specifies CASSSSFLSSGYF.

The gene calls are TRBV28 and TRBJ1-1; D may be TRBD1 (6 bases). In germline, CDR1 is MDHEN, CDR2 SYDVKM. V lost 10 bases and J 1 base, leaving 19 bases between the germline ends. The CDR3 spans 15 residues. In nucleotides, the CDR3 is TGTGCCACCCAACGAGGAGACAGGCGGAACACTGAAGCTTTCTTT. Protein product: CATQRGDRRNTEAFF.